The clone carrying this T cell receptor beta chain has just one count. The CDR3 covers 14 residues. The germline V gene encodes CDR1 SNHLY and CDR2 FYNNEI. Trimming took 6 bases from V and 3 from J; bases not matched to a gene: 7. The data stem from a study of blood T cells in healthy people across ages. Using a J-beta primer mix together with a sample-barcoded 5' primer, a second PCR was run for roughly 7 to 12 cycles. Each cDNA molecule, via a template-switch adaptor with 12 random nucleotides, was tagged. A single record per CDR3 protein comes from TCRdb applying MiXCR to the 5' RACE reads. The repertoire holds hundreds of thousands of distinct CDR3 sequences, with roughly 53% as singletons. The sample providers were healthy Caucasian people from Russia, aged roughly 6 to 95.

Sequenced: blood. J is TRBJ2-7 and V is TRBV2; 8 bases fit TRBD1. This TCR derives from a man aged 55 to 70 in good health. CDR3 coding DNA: TGTGCCAGCAGCGACACCGGGACAGGCTACGAGCAGTACTTC. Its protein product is CASSDTGTGYEQYF.